This T cell receptor beta chain was sequenced for a study of shared clonotypes between healthy human individuals. Broader study findings: In a few donors, about 5% of naive CD4 clonotypes appeared in common.

The CDR3 totals 15 residues. The V gene end was trimmed by 5 bases and the J gene end by 5 bases; junction bases not matched to a gene: 6. The germline gives CDR1 MDHEN, CDR2 SYDVKM. On this clone: Its antigen is still unknown.

The donor population consisted of healthy HIV-negative adults with no recent acute infections or vaccinations. A split of CD4+ cells into CD45RA+ naive and CD45RA-negative memory subsets was performed. 200 ng DNA, around 30,000 T cell genomes, went into each sorted-subset replicate PCR. Sequenced by immunoSEQ multiplex PCR; TCRdb stores in-frame clones only, minus some. The sample has 2 million to 3 million clones; 93% are singletons. The V call is TRBV28, the J call TRBJ1-6, with 7 bases fitting TRBD1. The source of this sequence is a man aged 18 to 29 in good health. Some clones in this sample may be carry-over from other donors' samples. The sequenced material came from naive CD4+ T cells from PBMCs. Subset noted: CD45RA+ positively selected. The CDR3 DNA is TGTGCCAGCAGTCGAGCGGGACAGAATAATTCACCCCTCCACTTT. Its protein is CASSRAGQNNSPLHF.